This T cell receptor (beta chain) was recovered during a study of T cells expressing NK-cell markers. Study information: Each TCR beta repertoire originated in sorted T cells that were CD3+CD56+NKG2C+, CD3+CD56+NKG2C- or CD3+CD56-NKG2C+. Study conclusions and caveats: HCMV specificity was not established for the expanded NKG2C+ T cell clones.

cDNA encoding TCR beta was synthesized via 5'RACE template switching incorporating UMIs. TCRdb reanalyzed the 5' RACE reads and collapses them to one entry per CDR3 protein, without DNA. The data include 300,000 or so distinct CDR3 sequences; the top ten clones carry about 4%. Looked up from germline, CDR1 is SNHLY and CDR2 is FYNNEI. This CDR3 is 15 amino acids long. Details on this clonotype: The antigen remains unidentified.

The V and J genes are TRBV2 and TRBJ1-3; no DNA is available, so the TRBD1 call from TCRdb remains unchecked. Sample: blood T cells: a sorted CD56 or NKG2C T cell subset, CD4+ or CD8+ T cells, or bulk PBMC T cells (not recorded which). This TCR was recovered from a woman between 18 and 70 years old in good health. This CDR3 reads CASSLDRGTGNTIYF.